This entry concerns a single TCR beta chain. The antigen remains undetermined. This specimen belongs to a study of CD8 T cells in Susac syndrome. Study context: Each patient with Susac syndrome, at the time of blood draw, was therapy-naive, on corticosteroids, or on intravenous immunoglobulin alone.

CD8+ and CD4+ T cells circulating in blood were sequenced for TCR beta. CD8+ and CD4+ T cells were negatively isolated; TEMRA cells were FACS-enriched. Overall study findings and caveats: Expansion of clones was not seen in the CD4+ T cell repertoires of Susac syndrome.

Random hexamers were used to reverse transcribe an amount of roughly 0.45 to 1 ug RNA. TCRdb independently ran MiXCR on the immunoSEQ multiplex PCR reads; one entry per CDR3 protein. The sample records about 80,000 distinct CDR3 sequences, 93% being singletons. This clonotype was obtained from a human donor with Susac syndrome. The sequencing sample was made of CD4+ T cells from PBMCs.

CDR3 DNA sequence: TGTGCCAGCAGCTTATTTGCGGGGGCGGGTGGCAATCAGCCCCAGCATTTT. Protein product: CASSLFAGAGGNQPQHF. The genes are TRBV11-2 and TRBJ1-5, with TRBD1 as a possible D gene (6 bases). Germline-derived CDR1 and CDR2 are SGHAT and FQNNGV. The CDR3 is 17 residues long. Trimming cost V 2 bases and J 2 bases, with 16 bases left between them.